These 6 T cell receptor beta chains share one sample of origin, sequenced in a study of blood T cells in healthy people across ages. PCR was performed a second time for about 7 to 11 cycles using a sample-barcoded 5' primer and a J-beta primer mix. TCRdb reprocessed the 5' RACE reads via MiXCR and lists one record per CDR3 protein. The sample includes around 700,000 distinct CDR3 sequences, around a quarter of them seen just once. These data are also associated with another study on T cells of mothers and their children.

The sequencing sample was made of blood. The source of these receptors is a boy between 5 and 17 years old in good health.

This clonotype was seen more than once but under ten times. The gene calls are TRBV29-1 and TRBJ2-5, with 8 positions matching TRBD2. The last part of the DNA fits TRBJ2-1 better; the J call may be wrong. Germline CDR1 is SQVTM and CDR2 is ANQGSEA. This CDR3 comprises 14 residues. This CDR3 reads CSIIAGPGTGEQFF. CDR3 bases: TGCAGCATAATAGCGGGGCCCGGTACGGGTGAGCAGTTCTTC.

J is TRBJ2-3 and V is TRBV6-4, with TRBD2 as a possible D gene (7 bases). Germline V gene lookup returns CDR1 MRHNA and CDR2 SNTAGT. V gave up 3 bases and J gave up 2 bases, with 12 bases separating them. CDR3 size: 15 residues. The CDR3 reads CASSEGGGHTDTQYF. The CDR3, as DNA: TGTGCCAGCAGTGAAGGCGGGGGCCACACAGATACGCAGTATTTT.

This clonotype showed up just a few times. The V and J genes are TRBV29-1 and TRBJ2-2, with 11 positions matching TRBD1. The CDR3 sequence is 16 residues long. CDR1 and CDR2 (germline): SQVTM, ANQGSEA. The V gene end was trimmed by 2 bases and the J gene end by 4 bases; junction bases not matched to a gene: 6. The CDR3 is CSVETRDRGATGELFF. In nucleotides, the CDR3 is TGCAGCGTTGAAACTAGGGACAGGGGGGCCACCGGGGAGCTGTTTTTT.

A few counts support this clonotype. The V call is TRBV7-2, the J call TRBJ2-5; a possible D gene is TRBD2 (6 bases). The DNA matches TRBJ2-1 better at its end, which makes the J call doubtful. Germline CDR1 and CDR2: SGHTA and FQGNSA. CDR3 length: 14 amino acids. The chain's CDR3 is CASSPWTTVNEQFF. CDR3 DNA: TGTGCCAGCAGCCCGTGGACTACCGTCAATGAGCAGTTCTTC.

This clonotype was found a few times. The chain carries TRBV3-1 and TRBJ1-2; D is ambiguous. This CDR3 region has 14 residues. V gave up 4 bases and J gave up 1 base, with 10 bases separating them. Germline V CDR1 and CDR2: LGHDT, YNNKEL (reference sequence). Written as DNA, the CDR3 is TGTGCCAGCAGCCCGGAGAGGAATAACTATGGCTACACCTTC. It specifies CASSPERNNYGYTF.

The chain's CDR3 is CSARDLGVWEQYF. CDR3 sequence (DNA): TGCAGTGCTAGAGATCTAGGCGTGTGGGAGCAGTACTTC. The chain is built from TRBV20-1 and TRBJ2-7; D is uncertain. The germline V gene encodes CDR1 DFQATT and CDR2 SNEGSKA (reference sequence). The V end lost 0 bases, the J end lost 7 bases, and 13 bases lay between the germline ends. This CDR3 spans 13 amino acids.